This T cell receptor (beta chain) appears in the sequencing data of a study of CD8+ T cells in alopecia areata. Study-wide context: Oral tofacitinib (5 to 10 mg twice daily) was administered to treated patients.

The treatment is: oral pan-JAK inhibitor, 5-10 mg twice daily. Peripheral blood samples and lesional scalp punch biopsies were obtained from alopecia areata patients. The ends lost 3 bases at V and 8 bases at J; junction bases unmatched: 8. Per the germline V gene, CDR1 is MRHNA and CDR2 is SNTAGT. The CDR3 is made up of 15 amino acids. Extraction of RNA preceded its reverse transcription into cDNA, which served as the sequencing template. Here immunoSEQ multiplex PCR was the method, and the copy in TCRdb shows in-frame clones only, minus some. The sample lists about 220,000 clones; more than 45% were seen once. Findings and caveats of the study: Clonality in lesional scalp, especially alopecia totalis/universalis, exceeded that of normal scalp.

This clone came up many times. The target antigen is unknown. This sequence joins TRBV6-4 and TRBJ2-1; 9 positions match TRBD2. The TCR originated in a human donor with alopecia areata. Sequenced material: CD4+ T cells sorted from blood, taken at week 4, from a patient treated with tofacitinib. The CDR3 spells CASSETTSGPDEQFF. CDR3 sequence (DNA): TGTGCCAGCAGTGAGACGACTAGCGGTCCCGATGAGCAGTTCTTC.